This T cell receptor beta chain was profiled in a study of technical replicates of blood from several donors (TCRdb year 2017). Comments on this clone: What antigen it recognizes has not been identified. No per-base quality is available; no much larger clone lies one base away.

Between the V and J ends, shortened by 5 bases and 3 bases respectively, the junction contains 10 bases. CDR1 and CDR2, looked up from the germline V gene (reference sequence), are LNHDA and SQIVND. Reading from cysteine to phenylalanine, the CDR3 counts 13 amino acids. Left in the record is the CDR3 DNA by itself, 39 bases read in frame from the first base. Library preparation was by the immunoSEQ multiplex PCR assay. TCRdb stores this immuneACCESS table with in-frame sequences only. Part of the clones is absent; in the studies checked, under half of the shortfall reflects unresolved V genes, and no reason is known for the rest. The sample table shows around 68,000 clones, and about 97% are seen once. 0.25% to 0.3% of the sample is in the top ten clones.

The sequence came from a human donor in good health. The sequenced sample was T cells isolated from PBMCs. Recombination linked TRBV19 to TRBJ1-2; TRBD1 could be the D gene, as 5 bases match. The CDR3 in this case is CASSLGGDYGYTF. The nucleotides are TGTGCCAGTAGTCTGGGGGGGGACTATGGCTACACCTTC.